This record concerns one TCR beta chain sequence. Its matching antigen is unknown. This sample is part of a study of cytomegalovirus exposure and HLA in healthy donors. Study results and caveats: Three CMV-associated chains were confirmed in vitro to be specific for CMV antigens.

Both 60 Vbeta primers and 13 Jbeta primers went into the PCR. Generated by immunoSEQ multiplex PCR, the TCRdb table keeps only in-frame clones and is missing some. The data hold 150,000 or so clones, with around 68% observed a single time. Sequencing was performed on PBMCs. The receptor was isolated from a man aged 30-40 years in good health and CMV-seropositive.

CDR3 in DNA: TGTGCCAGCAGTGCCGCCTCTGGTCGCGGAGACACTGAAGCTTTCTTT. Protein sequence: CASSAASGRGDTEAFF. The chain couples TRBV6-1 to TRBJ1-1; D unclear. Germline assignment: CDR1 MNHNS and CDR2 SASEGT. The CDR3 spans 16 residues. The V end lost 4 bases, the J end lost 3 bases, and 18 bases lay between the germline ends.